This record concerns one TCR beta chain sequence. What it binds is unknown. Treatment here: around 19 received Ad26.COV2.S at low or high dose, single or two shots; 5 received placebo; per-sample allocation not given. The study sampled participants on day 63 after the first vaccine or placebo injection. This sample stems from a study of Ad26.COV2.S vaccination and SARS-CoV-2 variants. For the study at large: Intramuscular Ad26.COV2.S doses were given once or twice, 56 days apart.

Using immunoSEQ multiplex PCR, the repertoire was profiled, and TCRdb retains in-frame clones only, with some absent. The repertoire consists of 350,000 to 450,000 clones, with around 84% occurring once and the leading ten covering about 3.3%. Points from the study as a whole: Researchers reported similar non-spike TCR breadth in vaccine and placebo recipients. Possible underestimation of total T cell responses by the TCR breadth and depth analyses was noted.

CDR3 length: 15 amino acids. The V gene lost 2 bases and the J gene lost 1 base, with 8 bases spanning the gap. Germline CDR1 and CDR2: MRHNA and SNTAGT. The chain uses TRBV6-4 and TRBJ2-2; tentative D call: TRBD1 (5 bases). The specimen comprised peripheral blood, sampled in a trial of Ad26.COV2.S vaccine versus placebo. The source is a person between 18 and 59 years old who received the Ad26.COV2.S COVID-19 vaccine or a placebo. The CDR3 is CASSDRGQNTGELFF. The CDR3 DNA sequence: TGTGCCAGCAGTGACAGGGGCCAGAACACCGGGGAGCTGTTTTTT.